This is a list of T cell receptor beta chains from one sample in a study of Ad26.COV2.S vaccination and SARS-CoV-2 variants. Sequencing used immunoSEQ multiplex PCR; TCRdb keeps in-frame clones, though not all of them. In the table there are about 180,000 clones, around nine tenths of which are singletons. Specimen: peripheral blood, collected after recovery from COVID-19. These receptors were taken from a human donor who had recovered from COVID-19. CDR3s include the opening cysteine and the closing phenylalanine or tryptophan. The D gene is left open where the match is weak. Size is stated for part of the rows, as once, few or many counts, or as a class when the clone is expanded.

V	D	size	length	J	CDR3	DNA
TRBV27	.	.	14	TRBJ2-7	CASSLKVGSYEQYF	TGTGCCAGCAGTTTAAAAGTCGGGTCCTACGAGCAGTACTTC
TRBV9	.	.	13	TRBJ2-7	CASSDGTTYEQYF	TGTGCCAGCAGCGACGGGACAACTTACGAGCAGTACTTC
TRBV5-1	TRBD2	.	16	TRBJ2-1	CASSLDAGLGRYEQFF	TGCGCCAGCAGCTTGGATGCGGGACTAGGACGTTATGAGCAGTTCTTC
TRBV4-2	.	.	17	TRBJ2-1	CASSQDRAGTSYNEQFF	TGTGCCAGCAGCCAAGATAGGGCGGGGACCTCCTACAATGAGCAGTTCTTC
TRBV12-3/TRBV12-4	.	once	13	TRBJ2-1	CASSLSGLNEQFF	TGTGCCAGCAGTTTATCCGGCCTAAATGAGCAGTTCTTC
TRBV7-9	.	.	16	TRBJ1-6	CASSPGIGKVDSPLHF	TGTGCCAGCAGCCCTGGGATAGGAAAGGTGGATTCACCCCTCCACTTT
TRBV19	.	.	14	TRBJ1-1	CASSPWGGETEAFF	TGTGCCAGTAGTCCCTGGGGGGGGGAGACTGAAGCTTTCTTT
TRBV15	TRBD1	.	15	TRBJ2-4	CATSRVSHRGNIQYF	TGTGCCACCAGCAGAGTATCGCACAGGGGTAACATTCAGTACTTC
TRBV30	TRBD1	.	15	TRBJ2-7	CAWRTLGQGSYEQYF	TGTGCCTGGAGGACCCTTGGACAGGGGTCTTACGAGCAGTACTTC
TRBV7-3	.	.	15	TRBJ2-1	CASSLQGSSYNEQFF	TGTGCCAGCAGCCTCCAGGGAAGCTCCTACAATGAGCAGTTCTTC
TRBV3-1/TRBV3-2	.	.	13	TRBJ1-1	CASSQGKNTEAFF	TGTGCCAGCAGCCAAGGGAAGAACACTGAAGCTTTCTTT
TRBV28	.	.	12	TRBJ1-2	CASSLRGYGYTF	TGTGCCAGCAGCCTACGGGGGTATGGCTACACCTTC
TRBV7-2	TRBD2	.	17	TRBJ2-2	CASSLGGPQRGNGELFF	TGTGCCAGCAGCTTAGGGGGCCCACAGCGGGGGAACGGGGAGCTGTTTTTT
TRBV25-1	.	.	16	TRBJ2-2	CASSTTGRGNTGELFF	TGTGCCAGCAGTACTACAGGGAGGGGGAACACCGGGGAGCTGTTTTTT